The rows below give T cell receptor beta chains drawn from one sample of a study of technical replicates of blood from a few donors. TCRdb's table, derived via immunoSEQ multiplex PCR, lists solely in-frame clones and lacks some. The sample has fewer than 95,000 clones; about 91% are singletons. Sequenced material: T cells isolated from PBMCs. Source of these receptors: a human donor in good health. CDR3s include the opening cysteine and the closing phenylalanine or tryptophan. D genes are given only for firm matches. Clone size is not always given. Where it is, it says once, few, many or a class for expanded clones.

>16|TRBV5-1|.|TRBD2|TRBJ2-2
TGCGCCAGCAGCTTGTTGGGAGGGACGAACACCGGGGAGCTGTTTTTT
CASSLLGGTNTGELFF
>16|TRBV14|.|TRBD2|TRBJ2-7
TGTGCCTGCTTCACGGGACTAGCGGGAGGTCTGGGCGAGCAGTACTTC
CACFTGLAGGLGEQYF
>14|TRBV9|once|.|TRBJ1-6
TGTGCCAGCAGCCCCGGGTTAATCCATTCACCCCTCCACTTT
CASSPGLIHSPLHF
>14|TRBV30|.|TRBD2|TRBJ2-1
TGTGCCTGGAGTGTTGGCGGGGGGATCAATGAGCAGTTCTTC
CAWSVGGGINEQFF
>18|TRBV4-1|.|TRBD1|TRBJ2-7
TGCGCCAGCAGCCGCATAAAGGGACAGAACCCTGAGCTGTACGAGCAGTACTTC
CASSRIKGQNPELYEQYF
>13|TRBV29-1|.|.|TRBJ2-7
TGCAGCGTTGCGGGGCAGGGAGGCGACGAGCAGTACTTC
CSVAGQGGDEQYF
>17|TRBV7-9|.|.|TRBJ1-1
TGTGCCAGCAGCTCTTCAAAAGCCTCAGGGCAGGACACTGAAGCTTTCTTT
CASSSSKASGQDTEAFF
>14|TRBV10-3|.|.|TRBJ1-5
TGTGCCATCAGTGAAGAGGGAGCGTATCAGCCCCAGCATTTT
CAISEEGAYQPQHF
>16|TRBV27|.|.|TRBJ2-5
TGTGCCAGCAGTTTATACCGGTCAGCGTTCCAAGAGACCCAGTACTTC
CASSLYRSAFQETQYF
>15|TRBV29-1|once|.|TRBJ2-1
TGCAGCGTTTCCATCGGGGAAAGCTCCTACAATGAGCAGTTCTTC
CSVSIGESSYNEQFF
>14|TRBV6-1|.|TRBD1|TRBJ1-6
TGTGCCAGCATCTACGGGACAGGGGGCTCACCCCTCCACTTT
CASIYGTGGSPLHF
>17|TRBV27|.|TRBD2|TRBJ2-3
TGTGCCAGCAGTTCTCAGATCTATAGCGGGAACCCAGATACGCAGTATTTT
CASSSQIYSGNPDTQYF
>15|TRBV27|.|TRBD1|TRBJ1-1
TGTGCCAGCAGTCCCTTGGGACAGTTGAACACTGAAGCTTTCTTT
CASSPLGQLNTEAFF
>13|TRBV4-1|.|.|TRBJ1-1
TGCGCCAGCAGCCAAGAGTTGTTCCAGGGGCGATTCTTT
CASSQELFQGRFF
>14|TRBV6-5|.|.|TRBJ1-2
TGTGCCAGCAGTTACTCTACAGCTAACTATGGCTACACCTTC
CASSYSTANYGYTF
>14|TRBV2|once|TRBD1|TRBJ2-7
TGTGCCAGCAGAGGACAGGTAAATTCCTACGAGCAGTACTTC
CASRGQVNSYEQYF
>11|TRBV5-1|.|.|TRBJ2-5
TGCGCCAGCAGCTACCGGGAGACCCAGTACTTC
CASSYRETQYF
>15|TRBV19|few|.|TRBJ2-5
TGTGCCAGTAGTATTTGGGAGTCCGACAGGGAGACCCAGTACTTC
CASSIWESDRETQYF
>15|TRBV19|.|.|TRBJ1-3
TGTGCCAGTAGTAGAAAGAGCCTCTCTGGAAACACCATATATTTT
CASSRKSLSGNTIYF
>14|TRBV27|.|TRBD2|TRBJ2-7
TGTGCCAGCAGTCGACTAGCGAGAATCTACGAGCAGTACTTC
CASSRLARIYEQYF
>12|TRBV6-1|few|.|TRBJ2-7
TGTGCCAGCAGTGAACTCGGGGACGAGCAGTACTTC
CASSELGDEQYF
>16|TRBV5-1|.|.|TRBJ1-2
TGCGCCAGCAGCTTGCAACCAGGGGAGCAAGGGTATGGCTACACCTTC
CASSLQPGEQGYGYTF
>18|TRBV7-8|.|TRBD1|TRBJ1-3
TGTGCCAGCAGCTTATCGGTGACAGGGTTTAAAATCAATGACACCATATATTTT
CASSLSVTGFKINDTIYF
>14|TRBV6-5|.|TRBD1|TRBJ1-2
TGTGCCAGCAGTTACTCGGGGACAGCCCTTTCCTACACCTTC
CASSYSGTALSYTF